Listed below are T cell receptor beta chains from one sample, sequenced in a study of Graves' ophthalmopathy and Graves' hyperthyroidism. One entry per CDR3 protein, called by TCRdb with MiXCR from the multiplex PCR reads. The sample includes some 240,000 distinct CDR3 sequences, 40% to 50% of them seen just once. The sequencing sample was made of peripheral blood. The receptors were sampled from an adult man with Graves' ophthalmopathy. The CDR3 runs from the conserved cysteine through the conserved F or W. A D gene is named only where the DNA matches it firmly. The listing skips clone size in some rows; elsewhere it reads once, few, many or a size class.

D gene | clone size | J gene | V gene | CDR3 protein | CDR3 DNA
NA | few | TRBJ2-5 | TRBV7-3 | CASSSGHHSETQYF | TGTGCCAGCAGCTCGGGACATCACTCGGAGACCCAGTACTTC
NA | few | TRBJ1-1 | TRBV9 | CASSASSTGNTEAFF | TGTGCCAGCAGCGCCTCGTCGACAGGGAACACTGAAGCTTTCTTT
NA | NA | TRBJ1-3 | TRBV7-2 | CASSSGLSGNTIYF | TGTGCCAGCAGCTCGGGACTCTCTGGAAACACCATATATTTT
NA | many | TRBJ2-7 | TRBV20-1 | CSASSRTREQYF | TGCAGTGCTAGTTCCCGGACCAGGGAGCAGTACTTC
NA | few | TRBJ2-5 | TRBV7-9 | CASSQDGLQETQYF | TGTGCCAGCAGCCAGGACGGCCTCCAAGAGACCCAGTACTTC
TRBD2 | NA | TRBJ2-5 | TRBV7-7 | CASSSPGTSGGETQYF | TGTGCTAGCAGTTCTCCCGGGACTAGCGGGGGAGAGACCCAGTACTTC
NA | many | TRBJ2-7 | TRBV25-1 | CASSEYGSYEQYF | TGTGCCAGCAGTGAATACGGTTCCTACGAGCAGTACTTC
NA | many | TRBJ2-5 | TRBV24-1 | CATSDHGSLGETQYF | TGTGCCACCAGTGACCATGGTAGTTTAGGAGAGACCCAGTACTTC
NA | NA | TRBJ2-5 | TRBV20-1 | CSAPRAGRQETQYF | TGCAGTGCTCCACGGGCGGGGCGGCAAGAGACCCAGTACTTC
TRBD1 | NA | TRBJ1-2 | TRBV10-3 | CAISDPEGAGGLYGYTF | TGTGCCATCAGTGACCCCGAGGGGGCAGGAGGGCTCTATGGCTACACCTTC
TRBD2 | few | TRBJ2-7 | TRBV20-1 | CSARVRASGAYEQYF | TGCAGTGCTAGAGTCAGGGCTAGCGGAGCCTACGAGCAGTACTTC
TRBD1 | few | TRBJ2-5 | TRBV15 | CATSSITGGETQYF | TGTGCCACCAGCAGCATAACAGGGGGCGAGACCCAGTACTTC
TRBD1 | NA | TRBJ2-7 | TRBV7-2 | CASSLATGRPSVYEQYF | TGTGCCAGCAGCTTAGCGACAGGGAGACCCTCGGTATACGAGCAGTACTTC
NA | NA | TRBJ1-3 | TRBV7-4 | CASSLIPGNTIYF | TGTGCCAGCAGCTTAATACCTGGAAACACCATATATTTT
TRBD1 | NA | TRBJ1-1 | TRBV20-1 | CSPYSNRGFNTEAFF | TGCAGTCCCTACTCAAACAGGGGATTTAACACTGAAGCTTTCTTT
TRBD1 | few | TRBJ1-5 | TRBV18 | CASSPSGQDQPQHF | TGTGCCAGCTCACCCTCCGGACAGGATCAGCCCCAGCATTTT
NA | NA | TRBJ1-2 | TRBV7-2 | CASSLANNRDAGRFTF | TGTGCCAGCAGCTTAGCAAACAACCGGGACGCAGGGAGGTTCACCTTC
NA | NA | TRBJ1-2 | TRBV4-2 | CASSSVNQWAPGGYTF | TGTGCCAGCAGTTCCGTGAATCAGTGGGCGCCAGGTGGCTACACCTTC
NA | NA | TRBJ1-5 | TRBV20-1 | CSAREGISNQPQHF | TGCAGTGCTAGAGAGGGAATAAGCAATCAGCCCCAGCATTTT
TRBD2 | NA | TRBJ2-3 | TRBV5-1 | CASSLTSGRKDAQYF | TGCGCCAGCAGCTTGACTAGCGGGAGAAAAGATGCGCAGTATTTT
NA | few | TRBJ1-5 | TRBV14 | CASSHREPQHF | TGTGCCAGCAGCCACCGCGAACCCCAGCATTTT
NA | NA | TRBJ1-2 | TRBV7-9 | CASSSDELAGGLAGYTF | TGTGCCAGCAGCTCCGATGAACTAGCGGGAGGATTGGCGGGCTACACCTTC
NA | NA | TRBJ1-4 | TRBV9 | CASSATGWNEKLFF | TGTGCCAGCAGCGCGACAGGATGGAATGAAAAACTGTTTTTT
NA | NA | TRBJ1-2 | TRBV24-1 | CATSVSPGYGYTF | TGTGCCACCAGTGTCAGCCCAGGCTATGGCTACACCTTC
TRBD1 | NA | TRBJ1-3 | TRBV20-1 | CSARRTGVGGPGNTIYF | TGCAGTGCTAGAAGGACAGGGGTCGGTGGGCCTGGAAACACCATATATTTT
TRBD2 | NA | TRBJ2-6 | TRBV5-1 | CASSFSSGPSSGANVLTF | TGCGCCAGCAGCTTTTCTAGCGGGCCCAGCTCTGGGGCCAACGTCCTGACTTTC
TRBD1 | NA | TRBJ1-5 | TRBV19 | CASRTGLSNQPQHF | TGTGCCAGCCGGACAGGGCTTAGCAATCAGCCCCAGCATTTT
NA | NA | TRBJ1-1 | TRBV5-1 | CASRLLPGVGNTEAFF | TGCGCCAGCAGGCTCCTTCCAGGGGTGGGGAACACTGAAGCTTTCTTT
NA | NA | TRBJ1-1 | TRBV19 | CASMRNRGTEAFF | TGTGCCAGTATGCGGAACCGGGGCACTGAAGCTTTCTTT
TRBD2 | few | TRBJ2-2 | TRBV19 | CASRAPSGSTGELFF | TGTGCCAGTAGAGCCCCTAGCGGGAGTACCGGGGAGCTGTTTTTT
NA | NA | TRBJ1-1 | TRBV7-9 | CASSSQPGLAGTEAFF | TGTGCCAGCAGCTCTCAGCCTGGACTAGCGGGGACTGAAGCTTTCTTT
NA | NA | TRBJ2-1 | TRBV9 | CASSETGDPSYNEQFF | TGTGCCAGCAGCGAGACGGGGGACCCCTCCTACAATGAGCAGTTCTTC
TRBD1 | few | TRBJ2-7 | TRBV9 | CASSVGDRSLNEQYF | TGTGCCAGCAGCGTAGGGGACAGAAGTTTAAACGAGCAGTACTTC
NA | NA | TRBJ2-2 | TRBV29-1 | CSVEGGELFF | TGCAGCGTTGAGGGGGGGGAGCTGTTTTTT
TRBD2 | few | TRBJ2-7 | TRBV7-9 | CASSLLSGTTSSYEQYF | TGTGCCAGCAGCCTCCTTTCCGGGACTACGAGCTCCTACGAGCAGTACTTC
NA | NA | TRBJ2-7 | TRBV10-3 | CATNPGTHYEQYF | TGTGCCACAAACCCCGGGACCCACTACGAGCAGTACTTC
TRBD2 | NA | TRBJ2-7 | TRBV20-1 | CSVLLGGADYEQYF | TGCAGTGTCCTCCTGGGAGGGGCAGACTACGAGCAGTACTTC
NA | NA | TRBJ2-6 | TRBV15 | CASSFQGRLLSGANVLTF | TGTGCCAGCAGTTTCCAGGGTCGCCTCCTCTCTGGGGCCAACGTCCTGACTTTC
TRBD1 | many | TRBJ1-1 | TRBV15 | CATSRPGGTEAFF | TGTGCCACCAGCAGACCAGGGGGCACTGAAGCTTTCTTT
TRBD2 | NA | TRBJ2-5 | TRBV2 | CASTPGLAGQKTQYF | TGTGCCAGCACCCCGGGACTAGCCGGGCAGAAGACCCAGTACTTC
NA | NA | TRBJ1-5 | TRBV20-1 | CSARSDSNQPQHF | TGCAGTGCTAGATCGGATAGCAATCAGCCCCAGCATTTT
NA | NA | TRBJ2-7 | TRBV10-2 | CASSDGYYEQYF | TGCGCCAGCAGTGACGGCTACTACGAGCAGTACTTC
NA | NA | TRBJ1-5 | TRBV12-3/TRBV12-4 | CASNKGNSNQPQHF | TGTGCCAGCAACAAGGGAAATAGCAATCAGCCCCAGCATTTT